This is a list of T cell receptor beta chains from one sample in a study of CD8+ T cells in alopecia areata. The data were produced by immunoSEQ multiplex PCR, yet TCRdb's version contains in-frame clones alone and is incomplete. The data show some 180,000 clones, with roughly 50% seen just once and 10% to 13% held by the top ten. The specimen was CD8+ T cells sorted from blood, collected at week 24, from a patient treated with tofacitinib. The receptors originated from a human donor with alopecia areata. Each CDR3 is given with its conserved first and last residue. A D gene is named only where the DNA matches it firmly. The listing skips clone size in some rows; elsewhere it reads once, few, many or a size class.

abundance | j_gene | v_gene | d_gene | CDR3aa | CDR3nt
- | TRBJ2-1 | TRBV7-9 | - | CASSLSPGEQFF | TGTGCCAGCAGCTTATCTCCGGGTGAGCAGTTCTTC
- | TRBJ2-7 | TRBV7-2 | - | CASSLGSYEQYF | TGTGCCAGCAGCTTGGGCTCCTACGAGCAGTACTTC
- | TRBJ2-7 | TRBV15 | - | CATSRDKYEQYF | TGTGCCACCAGCAGAGATAAATACGAGCAGTACTTC
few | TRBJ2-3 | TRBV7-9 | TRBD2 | CASSPVASGVTDTQYF | TGTGCCAGCAGCCCAGTAGCGAGCGGGGTGACAGATACGCAGTATTTT
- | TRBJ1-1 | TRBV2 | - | CASSEVGQKEAFF | TGTGCCAGCAGTGAAGTCGGACAGAAAGAAGCTTTCTTT
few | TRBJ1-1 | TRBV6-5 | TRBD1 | CASSWRGLDTEAFF | TGTGCCAGCAGTTGGAGGGGGCTTGACACTGAAGCTTTCTTT
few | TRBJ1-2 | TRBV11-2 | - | CASSGVQGYGYTF | TGTGCCAGCAGCGGAGTACAGGGCTATGGCTACACCTTC
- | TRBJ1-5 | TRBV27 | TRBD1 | CASSPYPSTGRNQPQHF | TGTGCCAGCAGTCCCTACCCGTCGACAGGGAGGAATCAGCCCCAGCATTTT
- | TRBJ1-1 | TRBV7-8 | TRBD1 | CASSYRQGKNTEAFF | TGTGCCAGCAGCTACCGACAGGGGAAGAACACTGAAGCTTTCTTT
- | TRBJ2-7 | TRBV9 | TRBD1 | CASSEKSGTGDEQYF | TGTGCCAGCAGCGAGAAATCGGGGACAGGGGACGAGCAGTACTTC
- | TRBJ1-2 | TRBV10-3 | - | CAISETVNYGYTF | TGTGCCATCAGTGAGACAGTCAACTATGGCTACACCTTC
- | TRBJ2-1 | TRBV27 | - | CASSLLAGLYNEQFF | TGTGCCAGCAGTTTGTTGGCGGGCCTCTACAATGAGCAGTTCTTC
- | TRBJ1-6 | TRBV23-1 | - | CASSQSNRDSPLHF | TGCGCCAGCAGTCAATCGAACAGGGATTCACCCCTCCACTTT
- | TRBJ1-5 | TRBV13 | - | CASSSRTENQPQHF | TGTGCCAGCAGCTCTAGGACAGAGAATCAGCCCCAGCATTTT
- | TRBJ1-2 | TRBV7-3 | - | CASSSWAGPNYGYTF | TGTGCCAGCAGCTCATGGGCAGGCCCTAACTATGGCTACACCTTC
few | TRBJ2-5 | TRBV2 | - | CASEGGIETQYF | TGTGCCAGCGAAGGGGGGATCGAGACCCAGTACTTC
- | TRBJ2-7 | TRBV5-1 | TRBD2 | CASSHERGSSYEQYF | TGCGCCAGCAGTCATGAGCGGGGAAGCTCCTACGAGCAGTACTTC
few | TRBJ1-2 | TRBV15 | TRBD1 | CATSGWDRNYGYTF | TGTGCCACCAGCGGCTGGGACAGAAACTATGGCTACACCTTC
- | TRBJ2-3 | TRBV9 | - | CASSVSLGERSTDTQYF | TGTGCCAGCAGCGTAAGTCTAGGTGAACGTAGCACAGATACGCAGTATTTT
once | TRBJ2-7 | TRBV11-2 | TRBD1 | CASSLVAGGPYEQYF | TGTGCCAGCAGCTTAGTCGCAGGGGGACCCTACGAGCAGTACTTC
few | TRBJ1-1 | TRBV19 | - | CASEARGPTEAFF | TGTGCCAGCGAAGCGCGGGGGCCGACTGAAGCTTTCTTT
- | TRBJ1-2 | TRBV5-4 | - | CASSLRELRVDGYTF | TGTGCCAGCAGCTTGCGAGAGCTCCGGGTGGATGGCTACACCTTC
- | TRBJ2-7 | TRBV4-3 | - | CASSQERDVGSYEQYF | TGCGCCAGCAGCCAAGAGCGGGACGTCGGCTCCTACGAGCAGTACTTC
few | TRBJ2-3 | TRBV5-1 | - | CASSSGTLADTQYF | TGCGCCAGCAGCTCCGGGACCCTCGCAGATACGCAGTATTTT